One sample yielded the 20 T cell receptor beta chains listed below, sequenced in a study of blood T cell repertoires in COVID-19. The protocol was immunoSEQ multiplex PCR, while the TCRdb copy is restricted to in-frame clones and leaves out a portion. The table has about 460,000 clones, about 85% seen once. Sample: PBMCs or T cells enriched from blood (not recorded which). The receptors originated from a woman aged 60-75 years who had recovered from COVID-19.

This chain links TRBV19 with TRBJ2-1, with TRBD1 matching 8 bases. The germline V gene has CDR1 LNHDA and CDR2 SQIVND (reference sequence). This CDR3 is 16 amino acids long. Trimming took 0 bases from V and 4 from J; bases not matched to a gene: 5. The CDR3 bases are TGTGCCAGTAGTATAGATAGGGACAGGCTTTACAATGAGCAGTTCTTC. Translated, it gives CASSIDRDRLYNEQFF.

This clone has only one observation. This chain joins TRBV2 and TRBJ1-5, with D unresolved. There are 12 residues in the CDR3. CDR1 SNHLY and CDR2 FYNNEI come from the germline V gene. V lost 4 bases to trimming and J lost 7 bases, with 8 bases between them. The DNA of the CDR3 is TGTGCCAGCAGTGGTCACTTACAGCCCCAGCATTTT. Encoded protein: CASSGHLQPQHF.

This chain uses TRBV24-1 with TRBJ2-5; D is perhaps TRBD1 (5 bases). The germline V and J ends were trimmed by 3 bases and 4 bases, with 17 bases remaining between them. Germline V gene lookup returns CDR1 KGHDR and CDR2 SFDVKD. The CDR3 covers 16 residues. CDR3 nucleotide sequence: TGTGCCACCAGTGATCCGACACAGGAAACGGGAGAGACCCAGTACTTC. This translates into CATSDPTQETGETQYF.

This clone was detected only a few times. V usage is TRBV11-2 and J usage is TRBJ1-2, with 7 bases aligning to TRBD1. There are 12 residues in the CDR3. Germline V gene sequence: CDR1 SGHAT, CDR2 FQNNGV. With 4 bases clipped from V and 7 bases from J, the junction kept 3 bases outside the gene matches. The CDR3 DNA reads TGTGCCAGCAGCTCCGGGACAGCTGGCTACACCTTC. Protein sequence: CASSSGTAGYTF.

The chain is built from TRBV29-1 and TRBJ1-2, with 7 bases fitting TRBD1. The V and J ends lost 4 bases and 4 bases, in that order; junction bases with no gene match: 6. In germline, CDR1 is SQVTM, CDR2 ANQGSEA. This CDR3 contains 13 residues. The CDR3 is CSVGERGLYGYTF. The CDR3 DNA follows: TGCAGCGTTGGGGAAAGGGGGCTCTATGGCTACACCTTC.

The rearrangement joins TRBV9 to TRBJ1-1, with a possible D match to TRBD1 (5 bases). Germline V gene sequence: CDR1 SGDLS, CDR2 YYNGEE. Trimming took off 3 bases at V and 6 bases at J, with 9 bases between the two ends. The CDR3 is made up of 12 amino acids. The CDR3 region has the DNA TGTGCCAGCAGCGGCCCAGGGCCTGAAGCTTTCTTT. This sequence encodes CASSGPGPEAFF.

The rearrangement links TRBV7-9 to TRBJ2-3, with TRBD1 matching over 8 bases. Germline V gives CDR1 SEHNR, CDR2 FQNEAQ (reference sequence). The CDR3 is 15 residues long. V lost 4 bases and J lost 6; bases outside the gene matches: 9. CDR3 loop: CASSSGDRPRDTQYF. CDR3 coding DNA: TGTGCCAGCAGCTCCGGGGACAGGCCAAGGGATACGCAGTATTTT.

The J gene is TRBJ2-2, the V gene TRBV7-6, with TRBD2 matching 8 bases. Trimming at V came to 5 bases and at J to 0 bases, leaving 11 bases not matched to a gene. The CDR3 spans 18 residues. The germline V gene encodes CDR1 SGHVS and CDR2 FNYEAQ. CDR3 loop: CASSQLVRGASNTGELFF. The CDR3 DNA reads TGTGCCAGCAGCCAGCTTGTGCGGGGGGCTTCGAACACCGGGGAGCTGTTTTTT. The entire variable domain, with the rest obtained from reference TRBV7-6 and TRBJ2-2, is as follows: GAGVSQSPRYKVTKRGQDVALRCDPISGHVSLYWYRQALGQGPEFLTYFNYEAQQDKSGLPNDRFSAERPEGSISTLTIQRTEQRDSAMYRCASSQLVRGASNTGELFFGEGSRLTVL.

The chain combines TRBV9 with TRBJ2-1; 11 bases fit TRBD2. Germline CDR1 SGDLS, CDR2 YYNGEE. CDR3 length: 15 residues. V trimming: 2 bases; J trimming: 9 bases; junction bases outside the gene matches: 7. The CDR3 region has the DNA TGTGCCAGCAGCGTTAGCGGGGGGGCCGGGAGTGAGCAGTTCTTC. Its protein product is CASSVSGGAGSEQFF.

In its sample, this clone was seen once. This chain links TRBV24-1 with TRBJ2-3; TRBD2 matches 8 bases. The CDR3 runs 15 residues. Trimming cost V 4 bases and J 2 bases; bases outside gene matches: 4. Germline-derived CDR1 and CDR2 are KGHDR and SFDVKD. This chain's CDR3 is CATSDPSGPTDTQYF. The CDR3 region has the DNA TGTGCCACCAGTGACCCTAGCGGGCCCACAGATACGCAGTATTTT.

This clone has a single count. The gene calls are TRBV19 and TRBJ1-2; TRBD1 matches at 11 bases. This CDR3 is 14 amino acids long. Germline V gene sequence: CDR1 LNHDA, CDR2 SQIVND (reference sequence). The junction had 2 bases not matched to a gene; V was cut back by 4 bases and J by 4 bases. In nucleotides, the CDR3 is TGTGCCAGTAGTAGGACAGGGGGCGTCTATGGCTACACCTTC. This gives the protein CASSRTGGVYGYTF.

This chain links TRBV28 with TRBJ1-5; D call uncertain. CDR3 length equals 15 residues. The germline V and J ends were trimmed by 3 bases and 4 bases, with 13 bases remaining between them. Germline V gives CDR1 MDHEN, CDR2 SYDVKM. CDR3 residues: CASSFSAGGNQPQHF. CDR3 DNA sequence: TGTGCCAGCAGTTTCAGTGCGGGTGGGAATCAGCCCCAGCATTTT.

This clone turned up a few times. A read error may produce the germline difference seen at one junction end. At the DNA level, this CDR3 is encoded by other sequences in the same sample as well. V gene TRBV28 combines with J gene TRBJ2-2; TRBD2 aligns across 9 bases. Germline V gene lookup returns CDR1 MDHEN and CDR2 SYDVKM. The CDR3 runs 17 residues. This chain's CDR3 is CASSLSGGGAFIGELFF. The CDR3 region has the DNA TGCGCCAGCAGTTTATCCGGCGGGGGGGCGTTCATCGGGGAGCTGTTTTTT.

This sequence joins TRBV12-3 or TRBV12-4 and TRBJ2-3; D possibly corresponds to TRBD2 (7 bases). Trimming took off 3 bases at V and 9 bases at J, with 13 bases between the two ends. This CDR3 has 13 residues. CDR3 in DNA: TGTGCCAGCAGTTTTGCACAGGGAGGGACGCAGTATTTT. Residues: CASSFAQGGTQYF.

CDR3 region: CVTPRDCCEGGKNIQYF. The CDR3 DNA reads as TGCGTCACGCCTAGGGACTGTTGTGAAGGTGGCAAAAACATTCAGTACTTC. V is TRBV4-1 and J is TRBJ2-4, with D perhaps TRBD2 (6 bases). Germline V CDR1 and CDR2: MGHRA, YSYEKL. This CDR3 is built from 17 residues.

There are a few counts of this clone. The V call is TRBV18, the J call TRBJ2-7, with D tentatively TRBD1 (5 bases). Germline V gives CDR1 KGHSH, CDR2 LQKENI. The V gene lost 6 bases and the J gene lost 2 bases, with 11 bases spanning the gap. The CDR3 extends over 13 amino acids. CDR3 amino acids: CASSRDSAYEQYV. DNA of the CDR3: TGTGCCAGCTCCCGTGACAGTGCCTACGAGCAGTACGTC.

The chain links TRBV19 to TRBJ2-7; 9 bases are shared with TRBD2. After removal of 1 base from V and 3 bases from J, the junction contained 4 bases not matched to a gene. From germline, CDR1 is LNHDA and CDR2 SQIVND (reference sequence). This CDR3 comprises 15 residues. The CDR3 bases are TGTGCCAGTAGTATAGCAAGCGGGGGGCTCTACGAGCAGTACTTC. Amino acids: CASSIASGGLYEQYF.

This clone has only one observation. This chain uses TRBV30 with TRBJ1-4, with a tentative D call TRBD1 (6 bases). Germline V lookup: CDR1 GTSNPN, CDR2 SVGIG (reference sequence). Trimming took 2 bases from V and 7 from J, leaving 11 bases between them. CDR3 length: 13 amino acids. The CDR3 region has the DNA TGTGCCTGGAGTTTACAGGGAGCTGAAAAACTGTTTTTT. Translating gives CAWSLQGAEKLFF. The whole variable domain, remainder taken from reference TRBV30 and TRBJ1-4, is SQTIHQWPATLVQPVGSPLSLECTVEGTSNPNLYWYRQAAGRGLQLLFYSVGIGQISSEVPQNLSASRPQDRQFILSSKKLLLSDSGFYLCAWSLQGAEKLFFGSGTQLSVL.

The chain links TRBV7-9 to TRBJ2-2, with D uncertain. This CDR3 has 16 residues. Trimming cost V 5 bases and J 6 bases, with 19 bases left between them. Germline V gives CDR1 SEHNR, CDR2 FQNEAQ (reference sequence). The CDR3 region has the DNA TGTGCCAGCAGCCCGGCGCGACTCGGAAAGGCCGGGGAGCTGTTTTTT. Protein sequence: CASSPARLGKAGELFF.

CDR3 sequence: CAAGQGDQPQHF. As DNA, the CDR3 is TGTGCTGCGGGACAGGGTGACCAGCCCCAGCATTTT. This rearrangement joins TRBV12-5 to TRBJ1-5; 9 bases are shared with TRBD1. V gave up 11 bases and J gave up 7 bases; unmatched junction bases: 6. CDR3 length: 12 residues. From germline, CDR1 is LGHNT and CDR2 FRNRAP.